The entry below gives a single TCR beta chain sequence along with its context. As yet, its antigen is unknown. Treatment denoted: some 20 received Ad26.COV2.S at low or high dose, single or two shots; a few received placebo; per-sample allocation not given. After the first vaccine or placebo injection, samples were drawn on day 63. Boston provided a donor who was an adult aged 18-55 years. SARS-CoV-2 spike from the Wuhan strain was encoded by the vaccine, an Ad26 vector. These data are taken from a study of Ad26.COV2.S vaccination and SARS-CoV-2 variants. Broader study findings: Substantial breadth in spike-specific CD8+ and CD4+ T cell responses was reportedly seen after vaccination.

Sequenced by immunoSEQ multiplex PCR; TCRdb stores in-frame clones only, minus some. The data hold roughly 700,000 clones, with approximately 88% observed a single time. The TCR was taken from a person aged 18-60 years who received the Ad26.COV2.S COVID-19 vaccine or a placebo. This sample comprised peripheral blood, obtained in a trial of Ad26.COV2.S vaccine versus placebo.

The CDR3 is CASSPDRANQPQHF. CDR3 bases: TGTGCCAGCAGCCCGGACAGGGCGAATCAGCCCCAGCATTTT. V usage is TRBV7-8 and J usage is TRBJ1-5, with 8 nucleotides matching TRBD1. CDR1 is SGHVS, CDR2 FQNEAQ, per germline. The CDR3 has 14 amino acids. The J segment lost 4 bases and the V segment lost 5 bases, leaving 4 bases of the junction unmatched.